This TCR beta chain was found in a study of neurological immune-mediated disorders. This clonotype rates as medium-sized. The cDNA was synthesized by means of template-switch 5'RACE, which was carried out with 10-nucleotide random UMIs. TCRdb recomputed calls from the 5' RACE reads with MiXCR, one row per CDR3 protein. In the table there are approximately 46,000 distinct CDR3 sequences, 9% to 12% of which are singletons. The germline V gene has CDR1 SGHVS and CDR2 FQNEAQ. CDR3 length: 17 residues. V lost 5 bases and J lost 2; bases outside the gene matches: 10. The sequence derives from a man aged 70 or older with HTLV-1-associated myelopathy (HAM/TSP). The V and J genes are TRBV7-8 and TRBJ2-2, with 8 bases matching TRBD2. Material: PBMCs. CDR3 coding DNA: TGTGCCAGCAGCCCGACCCGACTAGCGCAAAACACCGGGGAGCTGTTTTTT. This gives the protein CASSPTRLAQNTGELFF. Combining the CDR3 with reference TRBV7-8 and TRBJ2-2 gives the whole variable domain GAGVSQSPRYKVAKRGQDVALRCDPISGHVSLFWYQQALGQGPEFLTYFQNEAQLDKSGLPSDRFFAERPEGSVSTLKIQRTQQEDSAVYLCASSPTRLAQNTGELFFGEGSRLTVL.